This TCR beta chain was found in a study of blood T cells in healthy people across ages. V gave up 5 bases and J gave up 8 bases; unmatched junction bases: 9. This CDR3 is built from 15 residues. CDR1 and CDR2 from the germline V gene are SGHAT and FQNNGV. A second PCR of about 6 to 12 cycles used a sample-barcoded 5' primer and a J-beta primer mix. Tags on each cDNA molecule came from a template-switch adaptor with 12 random nucleotides. Using its own MiXCR run on the 5' RACE reads, TCRdb lists one record per CDR3 protein. Among around 620,000 distinct CDR3 sequences listed, 27% were seen once. The sample comprised blood. This sequence joins TRBV11-2 and TRBJ2-2, with 9 bases lining up with TRBD1. This sequence originates from a woman between 65 and 79 years old in good health. CDR3 residues: CASSPGTGWIGELFF. CDR3 bases: TGTGCCAGCAGCCCAGGGACAGGGTGGATAGGGGAGCTGTTTTTT.